This TCR beta chain is from a study of T cell responses to AZD1222 COVID-19 vaccine. The assay was immunoSEQ multiplex PCR, and TCRdb's table has in-frame clones only and misses some. The repertoire holds around 200,000 clones, with approximately 86% as singletons. V lost 3 bases and J lost 2; bases outside the gene matches: 21. This CDR3 spans 22 amino acids. Germline loops: CDR1 KGHSH, CDR2 LQKENI. Overall study results and limits: Clonal diversity may have been underestimated, and the donors were mostly white British, with more females than males.

For this clone: As yet, its antigen is unknown.

The V and J genes are TRBV18 and TRBJ1-6; the match to TRBD1 covers 8 bases. This clonotype was obtained from an adult in good health. The material was peripheral blood, obtained on day 0 of AZD1222 vaccination. The CDR3: CASSPLIRTGPFGSTYNSPLHF. Written as DNA, the CDR3 is TGTGCCAGCTCACCCCTGATCCGGACAGGGCCCTTCGGGAGTACCTATAATTCACCCCTCCACTTT.